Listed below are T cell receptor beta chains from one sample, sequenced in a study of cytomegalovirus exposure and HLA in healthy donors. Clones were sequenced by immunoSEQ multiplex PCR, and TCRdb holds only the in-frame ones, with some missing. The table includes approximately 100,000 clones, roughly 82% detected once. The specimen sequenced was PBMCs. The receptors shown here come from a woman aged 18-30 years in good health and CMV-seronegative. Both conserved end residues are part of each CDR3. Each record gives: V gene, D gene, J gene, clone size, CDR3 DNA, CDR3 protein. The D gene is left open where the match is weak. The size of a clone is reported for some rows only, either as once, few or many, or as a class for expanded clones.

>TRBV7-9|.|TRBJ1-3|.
TGTGCCAGCAGCTCTCCCTCCACGGCGGGGGTTCGGGCTGGAAACACCATATATTTT
CASSSPSTAGVRAGNTIYF
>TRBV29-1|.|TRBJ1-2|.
TGCAGCGTTGTCTTGGGGAGTAATGGCTACACCTTC
CSVVLGSNGYTF
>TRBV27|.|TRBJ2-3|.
TGTGCCAGCAGTTTATCCCCTAAGGGGGGGCATACGCAGTATTTT
CASSLSPKGGHTQYF
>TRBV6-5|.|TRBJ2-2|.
TGTGCCAGCAGTTACGCGACTTTAACCGGGGAGCTGTTTTTT
CASSYATLTGELFF
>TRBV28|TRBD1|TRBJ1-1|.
TGTGCCAGCAGACCCTTGACAGGGAATCCCCCTGAAGCTTTCTTT
CASRPLTGNPPEAFF
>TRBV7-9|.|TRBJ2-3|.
TGTGCCAGCAGCTTAGCCCTTCGCACAGATACGCAGTATTTT
CASSLALRTDTQYF
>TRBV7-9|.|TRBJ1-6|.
TGTGCCAGCCCCCGGGGGGCGGTTAATTCACCCCTCCACTTT
CASPRGAVNSPLHF
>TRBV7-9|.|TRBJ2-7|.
TGTGCCAGCAACCGCCCCCAGGGGAACCATTACGAGCAGTACTTC
CASNRPQGNHYEQYF
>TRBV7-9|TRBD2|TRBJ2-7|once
TGTGCCAGCAGCTTAGCTGGTGGGCGGGAGGGCGAGCAGTACTTC
CASSLAGGREGEQYF
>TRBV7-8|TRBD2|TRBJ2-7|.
TGTGCCAGCAGCTTCGCGGGGGGGGATTACGAGCAGTACTTC
CASSFAGGDYEQYF
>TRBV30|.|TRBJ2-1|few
TGTGCCTGGAGGGACGACAGACCCAATGAGCAGTTCTTC
CAWRDDRPNEQFF
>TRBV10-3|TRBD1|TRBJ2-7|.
TGTGCCATCAGCGCCGGGACAGTGACCTACGAGCAGTACTTC
CAISAGTVTYEQYF
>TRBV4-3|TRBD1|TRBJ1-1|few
TGCGCCAGCAGCCAAGTCAACAGGGGTTCCACTGAAGCTTTCTTT
CASSQVNRGSTEAFF
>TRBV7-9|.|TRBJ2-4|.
TGTGCCAGCAGCTTGGCAGGGGGGAAAAACATTCAGTACTTC
CASSLAGGKNIQYF
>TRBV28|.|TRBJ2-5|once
TGTGCCAGCAGCGCTCAGGGGTATCAAGAGACCCAGTACTTC
CASSAQGYQETQYF
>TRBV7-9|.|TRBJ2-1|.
TGTGCCAGCAGCTCCCGGACAGCCGGCTTATACAATGAGCAGTTCTTC
CASSSRTAGLYNEQFF
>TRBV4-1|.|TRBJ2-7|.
TGCGCCAGCAGCCAAGCTCGCAGCTACGAGCAGTACTTC
CASSQARSYEQYF
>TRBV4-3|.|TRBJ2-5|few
TGCGCCAGCAGCTTTAATAGGGGCGAGACCCAGTACTTC
CASSFNRGETQYF
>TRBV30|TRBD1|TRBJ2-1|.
TGTGCCTGGAACTGGGACAGGGGGCTTTTTAATGAGCAGTTCTTC
CAWNWDRGLFNEQFF
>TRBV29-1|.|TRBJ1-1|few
TGCAGCGCCTGGACAGCCATGAACACTGAAGCTTTCTTT
CSAWTAMNTEAFF
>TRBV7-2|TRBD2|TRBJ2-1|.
TGTGCCAGCAGCTTAGTCCCAGCGGGGGGGCGGAATGAGCAGTTCTTC
CASSLVPAGGRNEQFF
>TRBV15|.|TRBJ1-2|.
TGTGCCACCAGCAGAGACCGTTTCTATGGCTACACCTTC
CATSRDRFYGYTF
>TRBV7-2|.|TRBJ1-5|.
TGTGCCAGCAGCTTAGCGGGGCAAGTCAATCAGCCCCAGCATTTT
CASSLAGQVNQPQHF
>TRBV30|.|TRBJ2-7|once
TGTGCCTGGAGTGTATCGGGGGGCGCCTACGAGCAGTACTTC
CAWSVSGGAYEQYF
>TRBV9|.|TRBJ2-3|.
TGTGCCAGCAGCGTAGAAACTCGCACAGATACGCAGTATTTT
CASSVETRTDTQYF
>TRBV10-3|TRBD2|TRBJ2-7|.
TGTGCCATCAGGGTTTCGGGCGGGAGGTCCTACGAGCAGTACTTC
CAIRVSGGRSYEQYF
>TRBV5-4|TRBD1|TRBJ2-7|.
TGTGCCAGCAGCTCCGGAGGACAGGGGCAGTACGAGCAGTACTTC
CASSSGGQGQYEQYF
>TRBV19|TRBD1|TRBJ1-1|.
TGTGCCAGTAGTACTCCCCCCCCAGGGGGGAACACTGAAGCTTTCTTT
CASSTPPPGGNTEAFF
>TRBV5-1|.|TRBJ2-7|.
TGCGCCAGCAGCTCGAGGACAGCCTCCTACGAGCAGTACTTC
CASSSRTASYEQYF
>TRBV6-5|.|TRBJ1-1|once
TGTGCCAGCAGTTACAGGGGCAAAAACACTGAAGCTTTCTTT
CASSYRGKNTEAFF
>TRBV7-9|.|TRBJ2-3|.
TGTGCCAGCAGTCTCCGGGCAGGGCTTCAAGATACGCAGTATTTT
CASSLRAGLQDTQYF
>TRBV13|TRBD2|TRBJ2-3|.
TGTGCCAGCAGCACCTCTTGGCGGGAGAAGTCTCCCACAGATACGCAGTATTTT
CASSTSWREKSPTDTQYF
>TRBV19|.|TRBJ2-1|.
TGTGCCAGTAGTATAGCCAGCTACAATGAGCAGTTCTTC
CASSIASYNEQFF
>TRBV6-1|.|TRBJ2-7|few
TGTGCCAGCAGTGAAATCGGGACACTCGGAGAGCAGTACTTC
CASSEIGTLGEQYF
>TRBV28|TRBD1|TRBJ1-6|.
TGTGCCACCTCCTCCGGGACAGATAATTCACCCCTCCACTTT
CATSSGTDNSPLHF
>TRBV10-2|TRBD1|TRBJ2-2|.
TGCGCCAGCAGCCTAGTAAAAGGGGGCCCCGGGGAGCTGTTTTTT
CASSLVKGGPGELFF
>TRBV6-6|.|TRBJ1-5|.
TGTGCCAGCAGACAGGGTAATAGCAATCAGCCCCAGCATTTT
CASRQGNSNQPQHF
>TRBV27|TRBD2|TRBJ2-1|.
TGTGCCATGTTGAGCCTAGCGGGTCTCCCCCCGGATGAGCAGTTCTTC
CAMLSLAGLPPDEQFF
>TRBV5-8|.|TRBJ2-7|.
TGTGCCAGCAGCTTGGGACGAAGGGGCTACGAGCAGTACTTC
CASSLGRRGYEQYF
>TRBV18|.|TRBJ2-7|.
TGTGCCAGCTCCCCTAGGCGCGGAAGGCGTAACTCCTACGAGCAGTACTTC
CASSPRRGRRNSYEQYF
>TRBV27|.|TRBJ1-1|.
TGTGCCAGCAGTTTATCAGGGGGGGTGAACACTGAAGCTTTCTTT
CASSLSGGVNTEAFF
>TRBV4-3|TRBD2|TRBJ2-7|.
TGCGCCAGCAGCCCCACCGGGACTAGATACGAGCAGTACTTC
CASSPTGTRYEQYF
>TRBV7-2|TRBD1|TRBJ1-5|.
TGTGCCAGCAGCTTAGAGGGGACAGGTGTTAGGGTCCAGCATTTT
CASSLEGTGVRVQHF
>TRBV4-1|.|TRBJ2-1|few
TGCGCCAGCAGCCAAGGTTTGTCGGGTCGGGTACGGGATGAGCAGTTCTTC
CASSQGLSGRVRDEQFF
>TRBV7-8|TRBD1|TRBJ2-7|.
TGTGCCAGCAGCACTGACAGGGTACAGTACTTC
CASSTDRVQYF
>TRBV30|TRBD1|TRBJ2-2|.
TGTGCCTGGAGTGGTCAGGGGGCGGACACCGGGGAGCTGTTTTTT
CAWSGQGADTGELFF
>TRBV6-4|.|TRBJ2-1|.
TGTGCCAGCAGTGACTCGTCTGACGGACCAGCGGGGCAGTTCTTC
CASSDSSDGPAGQFF
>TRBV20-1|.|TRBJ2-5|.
TGCAGTGCTAGAACCGGAGAGACCCAGTACTTC
CSARTGETQYF
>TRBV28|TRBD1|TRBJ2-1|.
TGTGCCAGCAGTGGGCCGGGACAGGGGGGATACAATGAGCAGTTCTTC
CASSGPGQGGYNEQFF
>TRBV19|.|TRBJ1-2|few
TGTGCCAGTAGTAGCTCAAGGGAGGACTATGGCTACACCTTC
CASSSSREDYGYTF
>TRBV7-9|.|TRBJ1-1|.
TGTGCCAGCAGCTTATTCACAGGGCCGAACACTGAAGCTTTCTTT
CASSLFTGPNTEAFF
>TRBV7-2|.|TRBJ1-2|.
TGTGCCAGCAGCTCGAAGGATCGGGGTCACTATGGCTACACCTTC
CASSSKDRGHYGYTF
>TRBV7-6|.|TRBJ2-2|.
TGTGCCAGCAGCTTACTCCCGAGCACCGGGGAGCTGTTTTTT
CASSLLPSTGELFF
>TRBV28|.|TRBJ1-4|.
TGTGCCAGCAGTGAAACAGGGACGACTAATGAAAAACTGTTTTTT
CASSETGTTNEKLFF
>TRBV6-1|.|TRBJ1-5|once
TGTGCCAGCAGTTCGTCCGGGGAGAATCAGCCCCAGCATTTT
CASSSSGENQPQHF
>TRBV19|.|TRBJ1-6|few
TGTGCCAGTAGTAAGCAGGGACTCGACTATAATTCACCCCTCCACTTT
CASSKQGLDYNSPLHF
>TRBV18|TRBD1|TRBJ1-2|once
TGTGCCAGCTCACCAGAGCCAGGGGGCTTTGGCTACACCTTC
CASSPEPGGFGYTF
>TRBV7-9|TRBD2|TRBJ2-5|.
TGTGCCAGCTCAGACGGGGGGGGGCGAGAGACCCAGTACTTC
CASSDGGGRETQYF
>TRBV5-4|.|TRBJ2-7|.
TGTGCCAGCGCCACAGGCCCCCAATACGAGCAGTACTTC
CASATGPQYEQYF
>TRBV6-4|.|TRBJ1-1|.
TGTGCCAGCAGTGACGGAGGGGAGAACACTGAAGCTTTCTTT
CASSDGGENTEAFF